Below are 9 T cell receptor beta chains sequenced from a single sample in a study of cytomegalovirus exposure and HLA in healthy donors. Researchers ran the PCR with 60 Vbeta and 13 Jbeta primers. The method was immunoSEQ multiplex PCR; TCRdb's version includes in-frame clones alone and lacks a portion of them. The sample records under 200,000 clones, 60% to 80% being singletons. Sequencing used PBMCs. All receptors derive from a woman aged 40 to 50 in good health and CMV-seropositive.

The V and J genes are TRBV11-2 and TRBJ2-1; D is possibly TRBD2 (6 bases). Trimming removed 5 bases from V and 8 bases from J, with 16 bases in between. The CDR3 covers 14 residues. Germline V lookup: CDR1 SGHAT, CDR2 FQNNGV. CDR3 in DNA: TGTGCCAGCAGCCTTCAACCATGGGGGGATGAGCAGTTCTTC. It codes for CASSLQPWGDEQFF.

This sequence joins TRBV19 and TRBJ2-5; D perhaps matches TRBD2 (5 bases). CDR1 is LNHDA, CDR2 SQIVND, per germline (reference sequence). V was shortened by 3 bases and J by 7 bases, with 12 bases between the two germline ends. The CDR3 runs 13 residues. The DNA of the CDR3 is TGTGCCAGTAGTATTCCGGCAGAGGGGACCCAGTACTTC. Translating it yields CASSIPAEGTQYF.

V gene TRBV5-6 combines with J gene TRBJ1-1, with 8 bases matching TRBD1. The germline CDR1 and CDR2 sequences are SGHDT and YYEEEE. The CDR3 sequence is 14 residues long. The J segment lost 6 bases and the V segment lost 5 bases, leaving 9 bases of the junction unmatched. CDR3 sequence (DNA): TGTGCCAGCAGTCACAGGGGGGTGAGCGCTGAAGCTTTCTTT. Protein: CASSHRGVSAEAFF.

V gene TRBV5-1 combines with J gene TRBJ2-1; possibly TRBD2 for D (6 bases). Trimming took 3 bases from V and 2 from J, leaving 12 bases between them. The CDR3 is 15 residues long. The germline V gene encodes CDR1 SGHRS and CDR2 YFSETQ. The CDR3 DNA reads TGCGCCAGCAGCTCGGAGGCGGGAACCTACAATGAGCAGTTCTTC. It codes for CASSSEAGTYNEQFF.

This sequence joins TRBV30 and TRBJ1-2; TRBD1 might be the D (5 bases). The germline CDR1 and CDR2 sequences are GTSNPN and SVGIG (reference sequence). V gave up 5 bases and J gave up 4 bases, with 20 bases separating them. The CDR3 has 15 residues. In DNA, the CDR3 is TGTGCCTGGCACTCCGTTAGGGGAGGTTTCTATGGCTACACCTTC. This translates into CAWHSVRGGFYGYTF.

The chain couples TRBV30 to TRBJ2-7, with TRBD2 as a possible D gene (6 bases). Trimming removed 1 base from V and 9 bases from J, with 16 bases in between. Germline assignment: CDR1 GTSNPN and CDR2 SVGIG (reference sequence). This CDR3 has 13 amino acids. The CDR3 DNA reads TGTGCCTGGAGTGAAGGGGCCGGGAGCGGGCAGTACTTC. Residues: CAWSEGAGSGQYF.

About this clone: This same CDR3 is encoded by further DNA sequences in the sample. The chain has TRBV5-1 and TRBJ2-7; 10 nucleotides align to TRBD2. The germline gives CDR1 SGHRS, CDR2 YFSETQ. CDR3 length equals 15 residues. J was trimmed by 0 bases and V by 0 bases; bases with no gene match: 0. The CDR3 DNA reads as TGCGCCAGCAGCTTGGGACTAGCGGGCTCCTACGAGCAGTACTTC. This encodes CASSLGLAGSYEQYF.

The chain couples TRBV7-9 to TRBJ2-5, with 11 bases aligning to TRBD1. The V gene's germline CDR1 is SEHNR and CDR2 FQNEAQ (reference sequence). There are 16 residues in the CDR3. V was pared by 3 bases and J by 5 bases, with 8 bases of the junction left unmatched. The CDR3 protein is CASSLGDRGRRETQYF. The CDR3 DNA reads TGTGCCAGCAGCTTGGGGGACAGGGGGAGAAGGGAGACCCAGTACTTC.

V gene TRBV10-2 combines with J gene TRBJ1-1; 7 positions match TRBD1. Germline V gene data show CDR1 as WSHSY and CDR2 as SAAADI. The J segment lost 8 bases and the V segment lost 6 bases, leaving 6 bases of the junction unmatched. The CDR3 consists of 12 residues. CDR3 DNA: TGCGCCAGCAGCGGTGACAGGGTAGAAGCTTTCTTT. Translated, it gives CASSGDRVEAFF.